These 12 T cell receptor beta chains originate from one sample sequenced in a study of somatic mutations in cytotoxic T cells in rheumatoid arthritis. Clones were read by immunoSEQ multiplex PCR, and TCRdb kept only the in-frame ones, dropping some. The sample lists 20,000 or so clones, around four fifths occurring once. Sequences were obtained from CD8+ T cells sorted from blood. The receptors originated from an adult with rheumatoid arthritis.

This clone was observed a few times. This sequence joins TRBV6-1 and TRBJ1-3; D unresolved. In germline, CDR1 is MNHNS, CDR2 SASEGT. The V and J ends lost 7 bases and 2 bases respectively, with 12 bases between them. CDR3 size: 14 residues. The CDR3 DNA follows: TGTGCCAGCAAAGGGCTGAGCCCTGGAAACACCATATATTTT. Its protein is CASKGLSPGNTIYF.

Here the CDR3 reads CASSLSVTGVLIGGYTF. The DNA of the CDR3 is TGTGCCAGCAGCTTATCGGTGACAGGGGTTTTAATTGGCGGCTACACCTTC. The rearrangement joins TRBV7-8 to TRBJ1-2; 8 bases are shared with TRBD1. With 2 bases clipped from V and 8 bases from J, the junction kept 16 bases outside the gene matches. CDR1 and CDR2 (germline): SGHVS, FQNEAQ. This CDR3 has 17 amino acids.

The chain recombines TRBV7-9 with TRBJ1-3; no reliable D call. Germline assignment: CDR1 SEHNR and CDR2 FQNEAQ (reference sequence). CDR3 size: 15 residues. V lost 5 bases, J lost 2 bases, and 13 bases lay in between. This CDR3 reads CASSPQSTPGNTIYF. CDR3 DNA: TGTGCCAGCAGCCCCCAGTCTACCCCTGGAAACACCATATATTTT. Based on the CDR3 plus reference TRBV7-9 and TRBJ1-3, the full variable domain is DTGVSQNPRHKITKRGQNVTFRCDPISEHNRLYWYRQTLGQGPEFLTYFQNEAQLEKSRLLSDRFSAERPKGSFSTLEIQRTEQGDSAMYLCASSPQSTPGNTIYFGEGSWLTVV.

This clone occurred once. This chain connects TRBV11-2 to TRBJ2-2, with D maybe TRBD2 (5 bases). CDR1 and CDR2 (germline): SGHAT, FQNNGV. V gave up 4 bases and J gave up 3 bases, with 9 bases separating them. The CDR3 sequence is 14 residues long. CDR3 protein: CASSSRRDTGELFF. The CDR3 DNA is TGTGCCAGCAGCTCACGGCGGGACACCGGGGAGCTGTTTTTT.

This rearrangement joins TRBV27 to TRBJ2-7; D may be TRBD1 (6 bases). CDR3 size: 14 residues. The germline gives CDR1 MNHEY, CDR2 SMNVEV (reference sequence). The ends were cut back, 3 bases at V and 3 bases at J, with 12 bases in the middle. The CDR3 nucleotides read TGTGCCAGCAGTTTCCTACCAGGGGACTACGAGCAGTACTTC. It encodes CASSFLPGDYEQYF.

This clone has just one count. The rearrangement links TRBV7-9 to TRBJ2-4; D perhaps matches TRBD1 (5 bases). Per germline, CDR1 SEHNR and CDR2 FQNEAQ (reference sequence). The V end was cut by 5 bases, the J end by 8 bases, with 16 bases between. The CDR3 length is 14 residues. CDR3 protein: CASSPGQSTDIQYF. CDR3 DNA sequence: TGTGCCAGCAGCCCCGGACAATCGACGGACATTCAGTACTTC.

The chain links TRBV28 to TRBJ2-2, with D maybe TRBD2 (6 bases). Trimming stripped 2 bases from V and 1 base from J, with 8 bases between. CDR3 length equals 15 residues. CDR1 is MDHEN, CDR2 SYDVKM, per germline. The CDR3: CASSLGGVNTGELFF. The CDR3 DNA sequence: TGTGCCAGCAGTTTAGGCGGGGTGAACACCGGGGAGCTGTTTTTT.

This chain links TRBV2 with TRBJ2-1; D unresolved. With 5 bases removed from V and 10 bases from J, the gap between germline ends came to 9 bases. Germline CDR1 is SNHLY and CDR2 is FYNNEI. CDR3 length: 11 residues. In DNA, the CDR3 is TGTGCCAGCAGTTTTGAACCGGAGCAGTTCTTC. Amino acid sequence: CASSFEPEQFF.

The V call is TRBV28, the J call TRBJ2-7; TRBD1 is a possible D gene (5 bases). Trimming stripped 5 bases from V and 4 bases from J, with 12 bases between. Germline V lookup: CDR1 MDHEN, CDR2 SYDVKM. The CDR3 has 13 amino acids. For the CDR3, the DNA is TGTGCCAGCAGTACTGTGGGGCAGTACGAGCAGTACTTC. Its translation: CASSTVGQYEQYF.

The V gene is TRBV27, the J gene TRBJ2-2; a weak D match, TRBD1 (6 bases). Germline CDR1 MNHEY, CDR2 SMNVEV (reference sequence). V lost 5 bases to trimming and J lost 2 bases, with 15 bases between them. The CDR3 loop spans 16 amino acids. DNA of the CDR3: TGTGCCAGCAGTATGCGACCGGGACATAACACCGGGGAGCTGTTTTTT. Translating it yields CASSMRPGHNTGELFF.

The V gene is TRBV29-1, the J gene TRBJ2-3, with no clear D. Trimming took 4 bases from V and 5 from J, leaving 13 bases between them. The V gene's germline CDR1 is SQVTM and CDR2 ANQGSEA. CDR3 size: 13 residues. CDR3: CSVVHRWVDTQYF. In DNA, the CDR3 is TGCAGCGTTGTCCACCGTTGGGTAGATACGCAGTATTTT.

The chain uses TRBV6-1 and TRBJ1-2; 8 bases agree with TRBD1. J gave up 2 bases and V 5 bases, and 4 bases lay outside the gene matches. Germline-derived CDR1 and CDR2 are MNHNS and SASEGT. The CDR3 loop spans 14 amino acids. For the CDR3, the DNA is TGTGCCAGCAGTCTACGACAGGGGAACTATGGCTACACCTTC. Translating it yields CASSLRQGNYGYTF.